The 22 T cell receptor beta chains listed next were all sequenced from one sample in a study of T-cell reconstitution after alpha-beta-depleted transplantation in children. Unique molecular identifiers were incorporated when the TCRbeta library was constructed. TCRdb re-called the PCR reads through MiXCR, storing one row per CDR3 protein. The sample holds more than 250,000 distinct CDR3 sequences, 9.9% seen once. This specimen consisted of PBMCs from the stem cell graft donor, obtained from the stem cell graft. These receptors originate from a human donor who donated a stem cell graft to a child with SCID.

This clonotype showed up many times. The gene calls are TRBV15 and TRBJ2-1, with 11 bases aligning to TRBD1. Trimming removed 5 bases from V and 9 bases from J; junction bases left unmatched: 6. Germline CDR1 is LNHNV and CDR2 is YYDKDF (reference sequence). The CDR3 spans 14 residues. The DNA of the CDR3 is TGTGCCACCAGCTGGACAGGGGGCTTCCTTGAGCAGTTCTTC. It encodes CATSWTGGFLEQFF.

This clonotype was detected a few times. The chain uses TRBV2 and TRBJ2-1; 8 bases align to TRBD1. Per germline, CDR1 SNHLY and CDR2 FYNNEI. This CDR3 contains 13 residues. Trimming at V came to 6 bases and at J to 6 bases, leaving 4 bases not matched to a gene. CDR3 coding DNA: TGTGCCAGCAGCATGGACAGGGTCAATGAGCAGTTCTTC. Its translation: CASSMDRVNEQFF.

V and J are TRBV4-2 and TRBJ2-3; no firm D call. V lost 0 bases and J lost 0, with 13 bases in between. The CDR3 contains 17 residues. Germline V CDR1 and CDR2: LGHNA, YNFKEQ. CDR3 sequence (DNA): TGTGCCAGCAGCCAAGATCCGAACCCTAAGAGCACAGATACGCAGTATTTT. It specifies CASSQDPNPKSTDTQYF.

This clonotype was seen a few times. CDR3 protein: CATSRDRGDGETQYF. DNA of the CDR3: TGTGCCACCAGCAGAGACAGAGGGGACGGGGAGACCCAGTACTTC. V usage is TRBV15 and J usage is TRBJ2-5, with D perhaps TRBD1 or TRBD2 (5 bases each). The CDR3 runs to 15 residues. V was pared by 0 bases and J by 5 bases, with 13 bases between. Germline V gene sequence: CDR1 LNHNV, CDR2 YYDKDF (reference sequence).

This rearrangement joins TRBV20-1 to TRBJ2-5; a weak D match, TRBD1 (6 bases). Germline assignment: CDR1 DFQATT and CDR2 SNEGSKA (reference sequence). The CDR3 totals 13 residues. The germline V and J ends were trimmed by 4 bases and 0 bases, with 9 bases remaining between them. The DNA for the CDR3 is TGCAGTGCTAACCGGGACAACCAAGAGACCCAGTACTTC. It is translated as CSANRDNQETQYF.

This clonotype appeared many times. The chain employs TRBV20-1 and TRBJ2-3; 11 bases map to TRBD1. Losses at the gene ends were 6 bases for V and 5 bases for J; bases not matched to a gene: 4. The length of the CDR3 is 13 residues. Germline CDR1 and CDR2: DFQATT and SNEGSKA (reference sequence). As DNA, the CDR3 is TGCAGTGCCACGGACAGGGGGCGAGATACGCAGTATTTT. Protein: CSATDRGRDTQYF.

This clonotype appeared a few times. This chain uses TRBV20-1 with TRBJ2-1; no clear D gene. V was trimmed by 3 bases and J by 6 bases, leaving 12 bases between them. Germline V CDR1 and CDR2: DFQATT, SNEGSKA (reference sequence). This CDR3 is 13 amino acids long. CDR3 region: CSASRNPTNEQFF. The CDR3 DNA reads as TGCAGTGCTAGCCGGAACCCGACCAATGAGCAGTTCTTC.

This clonotype was seen at least ten times. This rearrangement joins TRBV20-1 to TRBJ2-5, with D uncertain. The V end was cut by 5 bases, the J end by 10 bases, with 20 bases between. Looked up from germline, CDR1 is DFQATT and CDR2 is SNEGSKA (reference sequence). CDR3 length: 13 amino acids. CDR3 nucleotides: TGCAGTGCTCCCGAAGGTAGTTTTGAGGTCCAGTACTTC. Translating it yields CSAPEGSFEVQYF.

The CDR3 coding sequence is TGCAGTGCTAGTAGGGGATGGGGTAGCACAGATACGCAGTATTTT. Residues: CSASRGWGSTDTQYF. The chain recombines TRBV20-1 with TRBJ2-3; D is possibly TRBD1 (5 bases). With 3 bases removed from V and 0 bases from J, the gap between germline ends came to 13 bases. There are 15 residues in the CDR3. The germline gives CDR1 DFQATT, CDR2 SNEGSKA (reference sequence).

The chain uses TRBV6-1 and TRBJ1-6; D is ambiguous. From germline, CDR1 is MNHNS and CDR2 SASEGT. The germline V and J ends were trimmed by 0 bases and 7 bases, with 10 bases remaining between them. The CDR3 loop spans 15 amino acids. The DNA of the CDR3 is TGTGCCAGCAGTGAAGCGCTCCTGGGGAATTCACCCCTCCACTTT. Translating gives CASSEALLGNSPLHF.

The chain carries TRBV3-1 and TRBJ2-7; D might be TRBD2 (6 bases). Germline CDR1 LGHDT, CDR2 YNNKEL (reference sequence). This CDR3 is built from 16 residues. V was pared by 4 bases and J by 1 base, with 17 bases between. CDR3 in DNA: TGTGCCAGCAGCCTCCTCTTACCGGGACTTTCCTACGAGCAGTACTTC. It encodes CASSLLLPGLSYEQYF.

V and J are TRBV6-5 and TRBJ1-3, with a possible D match to TRBD1 (5 bases). Per the germline V gene, CDR1 is MNHEY and CDR2 is SVGAGI. Trimming removed 2 bases from V and 1 base from J, with 6 bases in between. The CDR3 is 14 amino acids. Here the CDR3 reads CASSYQGSGNTIYF. In DNA form, the CDR3 reads TGTGCCAGCAGTTACCAGGGATCTGGAAACACCATATATTTT.

The chain recombines TRBV29-1 with TRBJ2-7, with 8 bases lining up with TRBD1. The germline gives CDR1 SQVTM, CDR2 ANQGSEA. V lost 4 bases, J lost 3 bases, and 5 bases stayed unmatched. The CDR3 contains 13 residues. CDR3 residues: CSVGDRYFYEQYF. Here the CDR3 DNA reads TGCAGCGTTGGGGACAGGTACTTCTACGAGCAGTACTTC.

This clonotype was seen repeatedly, ten times or more. The J gene is TRBJ1-1, the V gene TRBV5-1, with a weak D call TRBD1 (5 bases). The germline V gene encodes CDR1 SGHRS and CDR2 YFSETQ. This CDR3 has 16 residues. Between the trimmed V and J ends, which lost 0 bases and 0 bases, there was a span of 12 bases. Written as DNA, the CDR3 is TGCGCCAGCAGCTTGGGTCAGGGTGGGGTGAACACTGAAGCTTTCTTT. This codes for CASSLGQGGVNTEAFF. The full variable domain, with the rest looked up from reference TRBV5-1 and TRBJ1-1, is KAGVTQTPRYLIKTRGQQVTLSCSPISGHRSVSWYQQTPGQGLQFLFEYFSETQRNKGNFPGRFSGRQFSNSRSEMNVSTLELGDSALYLCASSLGQGGVNTEAFFGQGTRLTVV.

This clonotype was found many times. The chain recombines TRBV10-2 with TRBJ2-7, with 12 bases matching TRBD2. The CDR3 totals 14 residues. V lost 4 bases, J lost 6 bases, and 4 bases stayed unmatched. Germline V gene sequence: CDR1 WSHSY, CDR2 SAAADI. CDR3 DNA sequence: TGCGCCAGCAGTGGACTAGCGGGGGTCTCCGAGCAGTACTTC. It specifies CASSGLAGVSEQYF.

This clonotype has a handful of counts. V is TRBV5-5 and J is TRBJ1-2; no clear D. CDR1 and CDR2 from the germline V gene are SGHKS and YYEKEE (reference sequence). This CDR3 is built from 12 residues. With 4 bases removed from V and 3 bases from J, the gap between germline ends came to 7 bases. CDR3: CASSPLDYGYTF. The CDR3, as DNA: TGTGCCAGCAGCCCTCTCGACTATGGCTACACCTTC.

This clonotype was counted a few times. The chain combines TRBV12-3 or TRBV12-4 with TRBJ1-5; possibly TRBD1 for D (5 bases). This CDR3 contains 14 residues. V gave up 7 bases and J gave up 9 bases, with 19 bases separating them. The DNA of the CDR3 is TGTGCCAGCAATTATTGGGGACGTGGGCGGCCCCAGCATTTT. Its protein is CASNYWGRGRPQHF.

In nucleotides, the CDR3 is TGCAGCTTCCAGGACCACGGGGGGAACACTGAAGCTTTCTTT. It specifies CSFQDHGGNTEAFF. J is TRBJ1-1 and V is TRBV29-1; possible D gene TRBD1, 5 bases. Trimming pared 8 bases from V and 1 base from J, leaving 17 bases between. There are 14 residues in the CDR3. Germline loops: CDR1 SQVTM, CDR2 ANQGSEA.

This chain joins TRBV5-1 and TRBJ2-3; 8 bases fit TRBD2. Germline loops: CDR1 SGHRS, CDR2 YFSETQ. Trimming cost V 0 bases and J 6 bases; bases outside gene matches: 3. CDR3 length: 14 residues. The CDR3 nucleotides read TGCGCCAGCAGCTTGGTCGGGACTAGTGATACGCAGTATTTT. Translated, it gives CASSLVGTSDTQYF. Filled out from reference TRBV5-1 and TRBJ2-3, the complete variable domain reads KAGVTQTPRYLIKTRGQQVTLSCSPISGHRSVSWYQQTPGQGLQFLFEYFSETQRNKGNFPGRFSGRQFSNSRSEMNVSTLELGDSALYLCASSLVGTSDTQYFGPGTRLTVL.

This clonotype was observed many times. The chain carries TRBV5-1 and TRBJ1-6, with D perhaps matching TRBD1 (5 bases). There are 15 residues in the CDR3. The germline V and J ends were trimmed by 1 base and 7 bases, with 12 bases remaining between them. Germline CDR1 SGHRS, CDR2 YFSETQ. In DNA form, the CDR3 reads TGCGCCAGCAGCTTGTTTGCGGGGGAGAATTCACCCCTCCACTTT. This codes for CASSLFAGENSPLHF.

At least ten counts were recorded for this clonotype. The genes are TRBV29-1 and TRBJ2-6, with a weak D call TRBD1 (6 bases). The ends were cut back, 6 bases at V and 0 bases at J, with 12 bases in the middle. Germline assignment: CDR1 SQVTM and CDR2 ANQGSEA. This CDR3 region has 15 residues. This CDR3 reads CSVLDSFSGANVLTF. The CDR3 DNA reads as TGCAGCGTCCTGGACAGCTTCTCTGGGGCCAACGTCCTGACTTTC.

This clonotype was recorded many times. The gene calls are TRBV20-1 and TRBJ2-2; D might be TRBD1 (6 bases). The CDR3 extends over 17 amino acids. V was clipped by 2 bases and J by 0 bases, with 16 bases between them. In germline, CDR1 is DFQATT, CDR2 SNEGSKA (reference sequence). CDR3 bases: TGCAGTGCTAGATCGACTTACAGGGAGTCGAACACCGGGGAGCTGTTTTTT. Translated, it gives CSARSTYRESNTGELFF.